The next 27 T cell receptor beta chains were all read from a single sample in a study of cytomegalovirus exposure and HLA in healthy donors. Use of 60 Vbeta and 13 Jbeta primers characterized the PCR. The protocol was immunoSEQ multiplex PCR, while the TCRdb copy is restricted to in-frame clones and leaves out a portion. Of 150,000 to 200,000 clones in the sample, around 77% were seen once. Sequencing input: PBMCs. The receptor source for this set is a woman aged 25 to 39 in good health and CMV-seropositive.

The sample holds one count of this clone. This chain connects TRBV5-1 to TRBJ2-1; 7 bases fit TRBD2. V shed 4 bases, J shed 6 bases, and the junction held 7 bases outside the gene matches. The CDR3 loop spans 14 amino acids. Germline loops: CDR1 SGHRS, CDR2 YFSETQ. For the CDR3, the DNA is TGCGCCAGCAGCCCCCCTGCTAGCGGCAATGAGCAGTTCTTC. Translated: CASSPPASGNEQFF.

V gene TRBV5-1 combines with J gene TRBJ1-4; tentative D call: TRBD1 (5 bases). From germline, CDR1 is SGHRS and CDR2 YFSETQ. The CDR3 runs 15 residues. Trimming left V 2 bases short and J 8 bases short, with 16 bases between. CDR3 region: CASSFGASNREKLFF. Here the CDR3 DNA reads TGCGCCAGCAGCTTTGGAGCCAGCAACAGGGAAAAACTGTTTTTT.

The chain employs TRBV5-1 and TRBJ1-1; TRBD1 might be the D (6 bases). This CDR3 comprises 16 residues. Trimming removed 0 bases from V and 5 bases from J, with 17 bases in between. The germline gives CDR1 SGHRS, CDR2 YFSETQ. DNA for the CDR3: TGCGCCAGCAGCTTGGTTACGGCAGGGGCTGATACTGAAGCTTTCTTT. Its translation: CASSLVTAGADTEAFF.

The chain's CDR3 is CASRWTGSTDTQYF. For the CDR3, the DNA is TGTGCCAGTAGATGGACAGGGAGCACAGATACGCAGTATTTT. This chain joins TRBV19 and TRBJ2-3; 8 bases agree with TRBD1. J was trimmed by 0 bases and V by 6 bases; bases with no gene match: 2. This CDR3 spans 14 amino acids. Germline CDR1 reads LNHDA; CDR2 reads SQIVND (reference sequence).

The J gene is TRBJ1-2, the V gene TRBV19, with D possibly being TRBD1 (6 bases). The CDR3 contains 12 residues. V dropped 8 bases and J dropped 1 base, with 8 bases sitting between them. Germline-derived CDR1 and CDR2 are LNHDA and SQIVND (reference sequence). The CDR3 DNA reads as TGTGCCAGTGGGGGCGGTAACTATGGCTACACCTTC. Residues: CASGGGNYGYTF. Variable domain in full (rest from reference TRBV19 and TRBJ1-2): DGGITQSPKYLFRKEGQNVTLSCEQNLNHDAMYWYRQDPGQGLRLIYYSQIVNDFQKGDIAEGYSVSREKKESFPLTVTSAQKNPTAFYLCASGGGNYGYTFGSGTRLTVV.

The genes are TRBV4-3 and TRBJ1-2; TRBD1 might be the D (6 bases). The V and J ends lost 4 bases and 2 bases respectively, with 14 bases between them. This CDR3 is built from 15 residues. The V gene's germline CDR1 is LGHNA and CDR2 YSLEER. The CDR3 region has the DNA TGCGCCAGCAGCCTAGACCCTACAGGGAACTATGGCTACACCTTC. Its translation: CASSLDPTGNYGYTF.

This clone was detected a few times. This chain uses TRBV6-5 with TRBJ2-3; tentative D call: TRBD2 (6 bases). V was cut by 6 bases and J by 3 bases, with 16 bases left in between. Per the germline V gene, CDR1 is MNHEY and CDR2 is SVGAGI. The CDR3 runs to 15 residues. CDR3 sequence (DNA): TGTGCCAGCAGCCCCCTGGCGGGAAAAACAGATACGCAGTATTTT. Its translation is CASSPLAGKTDTQYF.

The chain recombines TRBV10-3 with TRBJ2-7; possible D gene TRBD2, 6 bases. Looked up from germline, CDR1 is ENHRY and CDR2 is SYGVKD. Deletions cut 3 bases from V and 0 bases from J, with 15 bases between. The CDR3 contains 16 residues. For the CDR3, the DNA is TGTGCCATCAGTGATAGGGGAGGTGCTAGCTCCTACGAGCAGTACTTC. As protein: CAISDRGGASSYEQYF.

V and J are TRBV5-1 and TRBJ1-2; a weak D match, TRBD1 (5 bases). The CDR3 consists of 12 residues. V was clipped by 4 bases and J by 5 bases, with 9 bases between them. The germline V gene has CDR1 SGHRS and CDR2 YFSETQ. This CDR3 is CASSADRYGYTF. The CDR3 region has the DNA TGCGCCAGCAGCGCAGACAGATATGGCTACACCTTC.

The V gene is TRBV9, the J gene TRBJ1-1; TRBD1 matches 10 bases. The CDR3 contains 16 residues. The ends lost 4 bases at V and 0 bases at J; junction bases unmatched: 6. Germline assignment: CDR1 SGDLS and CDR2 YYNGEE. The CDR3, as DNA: TGTGCCAGCAGCCCCGGACAGGGGGTGATGAACACTGAAGCTTTCTTT. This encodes CASSPGQGVMNTEAFF.

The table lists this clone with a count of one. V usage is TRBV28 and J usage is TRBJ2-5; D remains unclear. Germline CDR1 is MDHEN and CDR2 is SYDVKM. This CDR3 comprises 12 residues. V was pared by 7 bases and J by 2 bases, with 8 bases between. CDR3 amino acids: CASTVGQETQYF. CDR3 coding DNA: TGTGCCAGCACCGTCGGGCAAGAGACCCAGTACTTC.

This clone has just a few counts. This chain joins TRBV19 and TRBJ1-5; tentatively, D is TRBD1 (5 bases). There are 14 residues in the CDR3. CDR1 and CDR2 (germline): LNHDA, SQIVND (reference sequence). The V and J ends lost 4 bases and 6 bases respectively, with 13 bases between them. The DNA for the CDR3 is TGTGCCAGTAGTACCCAGGGTCAGGGTCAGCCCCAGCATTTT. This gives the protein CASSTQGQGQPQHF.

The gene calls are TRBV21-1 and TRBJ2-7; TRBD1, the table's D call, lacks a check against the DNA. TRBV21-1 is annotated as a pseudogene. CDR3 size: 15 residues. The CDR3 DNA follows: TGTGCCAGCAGCAAAACTAGGACAGAAGCCTACGAGCAGTACTTC. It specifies CASSKTRTEAYEQYF.

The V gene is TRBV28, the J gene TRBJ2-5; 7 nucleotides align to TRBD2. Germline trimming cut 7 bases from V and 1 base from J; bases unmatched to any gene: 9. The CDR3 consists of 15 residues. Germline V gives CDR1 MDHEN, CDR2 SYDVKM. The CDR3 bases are TGTGCCAGCATCCCGTCGGGGGGAATCCAAGAGACCCAGTACTTC. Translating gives CASIPSGGIQETQYF.

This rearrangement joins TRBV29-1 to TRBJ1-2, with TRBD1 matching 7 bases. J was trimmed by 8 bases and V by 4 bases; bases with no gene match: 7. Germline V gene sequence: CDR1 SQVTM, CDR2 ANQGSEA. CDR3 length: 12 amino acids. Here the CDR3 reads CSVVEGGRGYTF. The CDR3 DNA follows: TGCAGCGTTGTCGAAGGGGGCCGCGGCTACACCTTC. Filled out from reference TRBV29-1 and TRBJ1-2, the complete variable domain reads SAVISQKPSRDICQRGTSLTIQCQVDSQVTMMFWYRQQPGQSLTLIATANQGSEATYESGFVIDKFPISRPNLTFSTLTVSNMSPEDSSIYLCSVVEGGRGYTFGSGTRLTVV.

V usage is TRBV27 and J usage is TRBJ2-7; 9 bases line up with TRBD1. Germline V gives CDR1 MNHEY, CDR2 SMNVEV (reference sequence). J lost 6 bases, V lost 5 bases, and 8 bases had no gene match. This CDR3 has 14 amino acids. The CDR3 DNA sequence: TGTGCCAGCAGTCTGCCGGGACAGGGAAGCGAGCAGTACTTC. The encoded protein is CASSLPGQGSEQYF.

CDR3 in DNA: TGCGCCAGCAGCTTGGGAGGAGCTCAGCCCCAGCATTTT. Protein product: CASSLGGAQPQHF. The chain joins TRBV5-1 to TRBJ1-5, with D unclear. V lost 0 bases and J lost 6, with 7 bases in between. The germline CDR1 and CDR2 sequences are SGHRS and YFSETQ. The CDR3 is 13 residues long.

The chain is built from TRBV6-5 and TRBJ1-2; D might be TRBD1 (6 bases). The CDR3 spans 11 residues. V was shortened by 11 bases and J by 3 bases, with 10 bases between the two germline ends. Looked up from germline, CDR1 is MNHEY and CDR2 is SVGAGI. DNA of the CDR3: TGTGCCGCCACAGGGCACTATGGCTACACCTTC. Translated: CAATGHYGYTF.

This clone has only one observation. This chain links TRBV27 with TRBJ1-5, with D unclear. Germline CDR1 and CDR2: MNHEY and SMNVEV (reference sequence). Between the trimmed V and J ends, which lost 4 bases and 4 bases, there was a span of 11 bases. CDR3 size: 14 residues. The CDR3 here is CASSSRVGNQPQHF. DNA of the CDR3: TGTGCCAGCAGTTCGAGGGTTGGTAATCAGCCCCAGCATTTT.

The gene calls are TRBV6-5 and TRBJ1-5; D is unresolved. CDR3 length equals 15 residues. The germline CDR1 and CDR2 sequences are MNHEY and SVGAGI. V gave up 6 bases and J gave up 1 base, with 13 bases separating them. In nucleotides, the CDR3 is TGTGCCAGCAGATCCCTCGGAGGCAGCAATCAGCCCCAGCATTTT. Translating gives CASRSLGGSNQPQHF.

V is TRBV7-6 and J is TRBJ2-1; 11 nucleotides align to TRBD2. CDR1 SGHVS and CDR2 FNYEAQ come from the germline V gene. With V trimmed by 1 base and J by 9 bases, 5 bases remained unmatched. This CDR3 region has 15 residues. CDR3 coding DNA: TGTGCCAGCAGCTTAGTTTCCGGGACTAGCGGTGAGCAGTTCTTC. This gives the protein CASSLVSGTSGEQFF.

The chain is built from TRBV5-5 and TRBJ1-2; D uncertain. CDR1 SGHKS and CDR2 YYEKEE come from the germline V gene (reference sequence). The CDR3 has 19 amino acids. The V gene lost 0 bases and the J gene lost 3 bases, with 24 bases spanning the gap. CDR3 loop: CASSLGRQELIAYHYGYTF. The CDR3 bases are TGTGCCAGCAGCTTGGGCCGTCAGGAATTAATTGCTTATCACTATGGCTACACCTTC.

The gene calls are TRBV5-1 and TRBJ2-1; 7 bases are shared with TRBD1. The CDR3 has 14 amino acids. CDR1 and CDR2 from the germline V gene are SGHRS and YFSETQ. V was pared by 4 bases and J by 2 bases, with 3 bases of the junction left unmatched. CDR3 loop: CASSPGQPYNEQFF. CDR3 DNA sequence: TGCGCCAGCAGCCCGGGACAGCCCTACAATGAGCAGTTCTTC.

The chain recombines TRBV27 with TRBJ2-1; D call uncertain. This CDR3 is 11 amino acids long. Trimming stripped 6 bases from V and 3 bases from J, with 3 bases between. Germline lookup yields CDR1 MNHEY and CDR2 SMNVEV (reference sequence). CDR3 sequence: CASSHYNEQFF. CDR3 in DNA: TGTGCCAGCAGCCACTACAATGAGCAGTTCTTC.

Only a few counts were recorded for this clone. CDR3 nucleotides: TGTGCCAGCAGTTTTAGAGGGGGCTACAATGAGCAGTTCTTC. Encoded protein: CASSFRGGYNEQFF. This chain connects TRBV27 to TRBJ2-1, with D possibly TRBD1 on 6 matching bases. The germline V and J ends were trimmed by 3 bases and 3 bases, with 9 bases remaining between them. The CDR3 length is 14 residues. Germline assignment: CDR1 MNHEY and CDR2 SMNVEV (reference sequence).

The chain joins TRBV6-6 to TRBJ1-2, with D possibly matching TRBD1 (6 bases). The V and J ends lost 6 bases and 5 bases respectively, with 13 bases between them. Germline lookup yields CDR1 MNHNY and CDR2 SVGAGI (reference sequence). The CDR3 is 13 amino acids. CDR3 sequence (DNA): TGTGCCAGCAGCCCGGACAGAGAGTATGGCTACACCTTC. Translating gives CASSPDREYGYTF.

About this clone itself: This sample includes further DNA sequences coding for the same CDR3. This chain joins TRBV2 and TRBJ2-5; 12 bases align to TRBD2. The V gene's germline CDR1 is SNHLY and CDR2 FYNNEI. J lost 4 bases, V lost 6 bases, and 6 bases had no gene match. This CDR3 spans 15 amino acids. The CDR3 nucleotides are TGTGCCAGCAGCCGTCTAGCGGGAGGGCGAGAGACCCAGTACTTC. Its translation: CASSRLAGGRETQYF.